The T cell receptor beta chain described here comes from a study of blood T cell repertoires in COVID-19. Clones were read by immunoSEQ multiplex PCR, and TCRdb kept only the in-frame ones, dropping some. The table has about 64,000 clones, more than 80% seen once; the top ten hold roughly 9.2%. In this sample, this clone turned up once. In germline, CDR1 is SEHNR, CDR2 FQNEAQ (reference sequence). The V end was cut by 1 base, the J end by 6 bases, with 9 bases between. The CDR3 is 13 residues long. The sample taken for sequencing was peripheral blood. The genes are TRBV7-9 and TRBJ1-2, with D possibly TRBD1 on 6 matching bases. The sequence was collected from a woman older than 75 with active COVID-19. The CDR3 loop is CASSLEQGDGYTF. DNA for the CDR3: TGTGCCAGCAGCTTAGAACAGGGCGATGGCTACACCTTC.